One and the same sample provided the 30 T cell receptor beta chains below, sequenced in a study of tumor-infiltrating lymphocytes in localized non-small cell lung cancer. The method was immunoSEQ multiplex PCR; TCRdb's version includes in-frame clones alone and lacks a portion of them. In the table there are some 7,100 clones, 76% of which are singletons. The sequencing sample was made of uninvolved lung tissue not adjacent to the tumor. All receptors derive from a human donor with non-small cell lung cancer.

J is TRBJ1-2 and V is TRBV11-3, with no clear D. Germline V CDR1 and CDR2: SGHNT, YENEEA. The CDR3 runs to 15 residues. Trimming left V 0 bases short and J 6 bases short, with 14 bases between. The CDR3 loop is CASSLDPAQVNGYTF. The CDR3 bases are TGTGCCAGCAGCTTAGACCCGGCCCAGGTGAATGGCTACACCTTC. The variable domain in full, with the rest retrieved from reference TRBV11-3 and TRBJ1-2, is EAGVVQSPRYKIIEKKQPVAFWCNPISGHNTLYWYLQNLGQGPELLIRYENEEAVDDSQLPKDRFSAERLKGVDSTLKIQPAELGDSAVYLCASSLDPAQVNGYTFGSGTRLTVV.

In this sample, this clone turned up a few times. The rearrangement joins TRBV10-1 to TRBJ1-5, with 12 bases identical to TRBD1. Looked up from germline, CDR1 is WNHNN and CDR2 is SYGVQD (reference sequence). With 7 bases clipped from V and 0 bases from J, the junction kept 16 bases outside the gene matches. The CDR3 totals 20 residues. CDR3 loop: CASTTGQGAPLCYSNQPQHF. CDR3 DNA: TGCGCCAGCACCACGGGACAGGGGGCTCCCCTCTGTTATAGCAATCAGCCCCAGCATTTT.

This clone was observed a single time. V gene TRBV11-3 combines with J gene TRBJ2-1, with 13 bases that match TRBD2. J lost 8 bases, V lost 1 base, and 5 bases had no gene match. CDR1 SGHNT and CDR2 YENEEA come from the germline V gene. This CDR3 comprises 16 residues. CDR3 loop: CASSLGGLAGIDEQFF. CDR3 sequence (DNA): TGTGCCAGCAGCTTAGGGGGACTAGCGGGAATCGATGAGCAGTTCTTC.

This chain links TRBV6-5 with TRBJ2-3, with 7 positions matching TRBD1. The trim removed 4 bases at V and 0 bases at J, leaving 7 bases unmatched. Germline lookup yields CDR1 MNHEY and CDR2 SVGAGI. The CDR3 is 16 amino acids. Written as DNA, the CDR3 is TGTGCCAGCAGTTTCTTCCGGGACAGCAGCACAGATACGCAGTATTTT. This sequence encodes CASSFFRDSSTDTQYF.

The chain's CDR3 is CASSLVAANTGELFF. The CDR3 bases are TGTGCCAGCAGCTTAGTGGCAGCGAACACCGGGGAGCTGTTTTTT. This rearrangement joins TRBV7-2 to TRBJ2-2; no firm D call. V lost 1 base and J lost 0, with 6 bases in between. Germline CDR1 and CDR2: SGHTA and FQGNSA. This CDR3 contains 15 residues. Using reference TRBV7-2 and TRBJ2-2 for the parts outside the CDR3, the full variable domain is GAGVSQSPSNKVTEKGKDVELRCDPISGHTALYWYRQSLGQGLEFLIYFQGNSAPDKSGLPSDRFSAERTGGSVSTLTIQRTQQEDSAVYLCASSLVAANTGELFFGEGSRLTVL.

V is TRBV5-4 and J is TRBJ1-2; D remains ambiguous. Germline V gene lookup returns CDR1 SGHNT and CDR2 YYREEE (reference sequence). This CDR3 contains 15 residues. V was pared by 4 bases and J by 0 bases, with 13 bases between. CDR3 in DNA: TGTGCCAGCAGCAAGCACAGCACCACTAACTATGGCTACACCTTC. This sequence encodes CASSKHSTTNYGYTF.

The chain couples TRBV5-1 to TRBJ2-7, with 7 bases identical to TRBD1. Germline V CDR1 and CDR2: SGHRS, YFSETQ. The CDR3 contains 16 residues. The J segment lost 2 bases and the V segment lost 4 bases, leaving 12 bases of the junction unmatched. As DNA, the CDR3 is TGCGCCAGCAGCCGTTTACAGGGGAAGAGGCCCTACGAGCAGTACTTC. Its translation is CASSRLQGKRPYEQYF.

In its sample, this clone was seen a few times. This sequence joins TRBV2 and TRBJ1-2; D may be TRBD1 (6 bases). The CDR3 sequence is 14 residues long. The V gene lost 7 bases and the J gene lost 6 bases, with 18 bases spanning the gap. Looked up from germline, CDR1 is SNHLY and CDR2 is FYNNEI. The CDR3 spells CASTPWGGIDGYTF. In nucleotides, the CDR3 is TGTGCCAGCACTCCATGGGGGGGCATCGATGGCTACACCTTC.

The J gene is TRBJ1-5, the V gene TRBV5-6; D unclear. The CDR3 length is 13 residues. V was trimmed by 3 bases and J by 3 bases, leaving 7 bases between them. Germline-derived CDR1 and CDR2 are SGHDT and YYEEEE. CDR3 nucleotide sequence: TGTGCCAGCAGCTGGGGTATCAATCAGCCCCAGCATTTT. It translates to CASSWGINQPQHF.

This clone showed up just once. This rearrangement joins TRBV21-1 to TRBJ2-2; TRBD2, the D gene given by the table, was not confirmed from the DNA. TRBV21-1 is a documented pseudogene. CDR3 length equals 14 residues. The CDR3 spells CASSNAENTGELFF. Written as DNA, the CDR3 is TGTGCCAGCAGCAACGCGGAAAACACCGGGGAGCTGTTTTTT.

Written as DNA, the CDR3 is TGTGCCAGCAGTTTAGGGTTGGGCTACACCTTC. This sequence encodes CASSLGLGYTF. This chain joins TRBV28 and TRBJ1-2; D is uncertain. Germline lookup yields CDR1 MDHEN and CDR2 SYDVKM. CDR3 size: 11 residues. V lost 2 bases, J lost 8 bases, and 6 bases lay in between.

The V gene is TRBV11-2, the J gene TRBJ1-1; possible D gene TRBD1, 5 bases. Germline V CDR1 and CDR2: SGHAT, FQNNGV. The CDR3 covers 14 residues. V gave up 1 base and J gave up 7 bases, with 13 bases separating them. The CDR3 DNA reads TGTGCCAGCAGCTTAGTGGGGACCGTCGGTGAAGCTTTCTTT. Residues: CASSLVGTVGEAFF.

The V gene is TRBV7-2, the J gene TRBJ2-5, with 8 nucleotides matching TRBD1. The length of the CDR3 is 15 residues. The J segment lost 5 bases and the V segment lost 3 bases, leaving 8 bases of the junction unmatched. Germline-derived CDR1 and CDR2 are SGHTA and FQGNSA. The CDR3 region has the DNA TGTGCCAGCAGCTTCAGTCAGGGGGCATGGGAGACCCAGTACTTC. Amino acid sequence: CASSFSQGAWETQYF.

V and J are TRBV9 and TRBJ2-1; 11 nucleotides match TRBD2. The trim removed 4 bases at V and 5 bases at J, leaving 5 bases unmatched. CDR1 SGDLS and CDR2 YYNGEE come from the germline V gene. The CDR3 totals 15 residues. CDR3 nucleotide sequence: TGTGCCAGCAGCTTAGCGGGAGGGCACAACAATGAGCAGTTCTTC. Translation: CASSLAGGHNNEQFF.

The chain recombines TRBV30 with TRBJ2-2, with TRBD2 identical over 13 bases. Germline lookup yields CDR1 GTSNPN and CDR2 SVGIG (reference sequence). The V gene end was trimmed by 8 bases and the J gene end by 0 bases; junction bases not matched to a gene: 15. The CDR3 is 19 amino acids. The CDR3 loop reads CAGRFPGLAGLANTGELFF. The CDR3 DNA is TGTGCCGGCCGTTTCCCGGGACTAGCGGGACTAGCGAACACCGGGGAGCTGTTTTTT.

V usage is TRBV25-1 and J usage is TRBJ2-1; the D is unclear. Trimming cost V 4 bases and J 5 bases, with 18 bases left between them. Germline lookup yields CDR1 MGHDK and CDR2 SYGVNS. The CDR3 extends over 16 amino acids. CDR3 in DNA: TGTGCCAGCAGTGCCCCCCTAGGGTCTCCTAACAATGAGCAGTTCTTC. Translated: CASSAPLGSPNNEQFF. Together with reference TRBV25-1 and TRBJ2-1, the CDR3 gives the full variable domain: EADIYQTPRYLVIGTGKKITLECSQTMGHDKMYWYQQDPGMELHLIHYSYGVNSTEKGDLSSESTVSRIRTEHFPLTLESARPSHTSQYLCASSAPLGSPNNEQFFGPGTRLTVL.

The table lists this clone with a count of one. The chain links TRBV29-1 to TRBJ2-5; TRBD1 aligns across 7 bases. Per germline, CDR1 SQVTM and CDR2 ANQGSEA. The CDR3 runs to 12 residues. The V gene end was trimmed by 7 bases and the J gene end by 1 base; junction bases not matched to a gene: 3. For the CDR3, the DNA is TGCAGCGCCCGGACAGGCCAAGAGACCCAGTACTTC. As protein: CSARTGQETQYF.

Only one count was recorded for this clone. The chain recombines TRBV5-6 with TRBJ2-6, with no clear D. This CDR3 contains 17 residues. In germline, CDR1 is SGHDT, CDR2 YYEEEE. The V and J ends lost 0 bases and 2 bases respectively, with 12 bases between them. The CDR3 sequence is CASSLVQPWAGANVLTF. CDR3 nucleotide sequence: TGTGCCAGCAGCTTGGTTCAGCCTTGGGCTGGGGCCAACGTCCTGACTTTC.

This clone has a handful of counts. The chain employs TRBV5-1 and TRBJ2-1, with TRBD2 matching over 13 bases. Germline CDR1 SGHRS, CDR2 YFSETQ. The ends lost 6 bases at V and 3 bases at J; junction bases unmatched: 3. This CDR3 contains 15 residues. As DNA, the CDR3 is TGCGCCAGCACCCGGACTAGCGGGGGCTACAATGAGCAGTTCTTC. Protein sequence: CASTRTSGGYNEQFF. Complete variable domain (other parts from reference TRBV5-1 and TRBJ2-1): KAGVTQTPRYLIKTRGQQVTLSCSPISGHRSVSWYQQTPGQGLQFLFEYFSETQRNKGNFPGRFSGRQFSNSRSEMNVSTLELGDSALYLCASTRTSGGYNEQFFGPGTRLTVL.

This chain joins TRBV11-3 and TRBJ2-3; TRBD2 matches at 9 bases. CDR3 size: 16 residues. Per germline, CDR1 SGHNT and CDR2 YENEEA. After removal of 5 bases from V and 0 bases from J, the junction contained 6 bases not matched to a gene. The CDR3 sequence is CASSPGLALSTDTQYF. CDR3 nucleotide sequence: TGTGCCAGCAGCCCTGGACTAGCGCTTAGCACAGATACGCAGTATTTT.

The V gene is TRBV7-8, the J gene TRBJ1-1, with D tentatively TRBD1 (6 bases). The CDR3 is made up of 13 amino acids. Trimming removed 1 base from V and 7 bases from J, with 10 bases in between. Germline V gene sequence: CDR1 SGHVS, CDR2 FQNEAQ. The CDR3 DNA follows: TGTGCCAGCAGCTTAGACAGGGTGGTTGAAGCTTTCTTT. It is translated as CASSLDRVVEAFF. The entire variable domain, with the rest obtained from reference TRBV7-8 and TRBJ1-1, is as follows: GAGVSQSPRYKVAKRGQDVALRCDPISGHVSLFWYQQALGQGPEFLTYFQNEAQLDKSGLPSDRFFAERPEGSVSTLKIQRTQQEDSAVYLCASSLDRVVEAFFGQGTRLTVV.

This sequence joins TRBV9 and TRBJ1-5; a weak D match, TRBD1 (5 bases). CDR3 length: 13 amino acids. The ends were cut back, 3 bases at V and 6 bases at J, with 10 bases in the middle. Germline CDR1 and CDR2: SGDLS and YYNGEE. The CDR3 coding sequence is TGTGCCAGCAGCGATCAGGGTGTTCAGCCCCAGCATTTT. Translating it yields CASSDQGVQPQHF.

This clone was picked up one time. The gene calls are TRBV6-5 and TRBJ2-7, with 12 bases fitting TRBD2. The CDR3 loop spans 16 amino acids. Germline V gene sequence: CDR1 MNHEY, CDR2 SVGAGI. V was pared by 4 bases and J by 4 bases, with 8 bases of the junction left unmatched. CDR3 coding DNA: TGTGCCAGCAGTTCCTCGGCTAGCGGGAGGGCTTACGAGCAGTACTTC. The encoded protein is CASSSSASGRAYEQYF.

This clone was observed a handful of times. In DNA form, the CDR3 reads TGCAGCGTTGAAGATGGGTCCGTCACAGATACGCAGTATTTT. It specifies CSVEDGSVTDTQYF. The chain combines TRBV29-1 with TRBJ2-3; D not resolved. CDR1 SQVTM and CDR2 ANQGSEA come from the germline V gene. The V and J ends lost 0 bases and 2 bases respectively, with 9 bases between them. This CDR3 comprises 14 residues.

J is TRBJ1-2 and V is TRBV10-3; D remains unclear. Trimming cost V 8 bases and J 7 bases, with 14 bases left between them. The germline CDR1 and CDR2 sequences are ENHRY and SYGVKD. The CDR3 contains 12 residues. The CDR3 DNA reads TGTGCCATCGCCGCCCGTGGCTCTGGCTACACCTTC. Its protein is CAIAARGSGYTF.

The CDR3 protein is CASSTDRAISYTDTQYF. The CDR3, as DNA: TGTGCCAGTAGTACCGACAGGGCCATCTCCTACACAGATACGCAGTATTTT. The chain recombines TRBV19 with TRBJ2-3; TRBD1 aligns across 7 bases. CDR3 length: 17 residues. CDR1 and CDR2 from the germline V gene are LNHDA and SQIVND (reference sequence). Trimming removed 4 bases from V and 2 bases from J; junction bases left unmatched: 12.

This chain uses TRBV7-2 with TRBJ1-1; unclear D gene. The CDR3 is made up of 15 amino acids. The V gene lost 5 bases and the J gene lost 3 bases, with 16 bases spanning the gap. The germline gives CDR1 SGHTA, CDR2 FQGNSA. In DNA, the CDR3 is TGTGCCAGCAGCCCCAGTGGTTCGTTGGACACTGAAGCTTTCTTT. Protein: CASSPSGSLDTEAFF.

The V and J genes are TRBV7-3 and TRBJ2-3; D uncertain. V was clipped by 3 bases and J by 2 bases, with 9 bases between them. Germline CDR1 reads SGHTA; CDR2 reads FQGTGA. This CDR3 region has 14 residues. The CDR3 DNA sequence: TGTGCCAGCAGCTTGGGAAGGGCCACAGATACGCAGTATTTT. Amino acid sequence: CASSLGRATDTQYF.

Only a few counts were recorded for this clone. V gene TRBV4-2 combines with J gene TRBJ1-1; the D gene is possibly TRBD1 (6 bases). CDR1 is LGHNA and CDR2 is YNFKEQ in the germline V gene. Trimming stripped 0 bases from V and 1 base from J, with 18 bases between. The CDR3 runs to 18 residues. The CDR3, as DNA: TGTGCCAGCAGCCAAGAAGGCAGGGGTCAGGTATGGAACACTGAAGCTTTCTTT. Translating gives CASSQEGRGQVWNTEAFF.

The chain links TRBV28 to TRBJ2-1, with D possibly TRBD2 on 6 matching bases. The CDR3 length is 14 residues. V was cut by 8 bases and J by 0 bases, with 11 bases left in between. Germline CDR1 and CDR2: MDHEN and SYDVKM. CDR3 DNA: TGTGCCAGCGTTCGTAGCGGCTCCTACAATGAGCAGTTCTTC. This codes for CASVRSGSYNEQFF.